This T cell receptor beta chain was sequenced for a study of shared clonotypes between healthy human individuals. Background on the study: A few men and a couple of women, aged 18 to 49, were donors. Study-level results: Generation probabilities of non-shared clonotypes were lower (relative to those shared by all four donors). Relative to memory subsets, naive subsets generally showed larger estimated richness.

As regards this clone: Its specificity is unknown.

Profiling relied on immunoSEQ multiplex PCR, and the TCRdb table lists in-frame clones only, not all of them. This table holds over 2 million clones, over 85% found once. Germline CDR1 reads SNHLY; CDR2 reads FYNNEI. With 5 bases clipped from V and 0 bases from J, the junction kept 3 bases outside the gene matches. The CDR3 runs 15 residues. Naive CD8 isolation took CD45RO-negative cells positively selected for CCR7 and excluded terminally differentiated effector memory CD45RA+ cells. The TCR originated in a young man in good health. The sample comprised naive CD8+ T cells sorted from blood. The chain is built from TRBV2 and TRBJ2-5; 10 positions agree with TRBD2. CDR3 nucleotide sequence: TGTGCCAGCAGTCCCGGGACTAGCGACCAAGAGACCCAGTACTTC. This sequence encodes CASSPGTSDQETQYF.